This T cell receptor (beta chain) was captured by sequencing in a study of T-cell memory formation after mild COVID-19. Turning to the study itself: Largely donor-specific TCR clusters were found. Study-wide findings and caveats: The study detected some responding clones in pre-infection memory, suggesting cross-reactive memory joined.

This CDR3 has 8 residues. Germline loops: CDR1 SEHNR, CDR2 FQNEAQ (reference sequence). V was trimmed by 11 bases and J by 4 bases, leaving 1 base between them. TCRdb re-derived calls from the 5' RACE reads in MiXCR, one entry per CDR3 protein. The sample yields 55,000 to 75,000 distinct CDR3 sequences, 28% seen once. Concerning this clonotype: Antigen specificity is unknown.

This chain uses TRBV7-9 with TRBJ2-3; D call uncertain. The clonotype originates from a man between 18 and 35 years old who had mild COVID-19 (a few samples of this study predate the infection). Cell type and time point are not known. Sample: PBMCs or a T cell subset sorted from them (not recorded which). CDR3 sequence reads: CAPDTQYF. The CDR3 DNA sequence: TGTGCCCCAGATACGCAGTATTTT. The complete variable domain, with remaining parts taken from reference TRBV7-9 and TRBJ2-3, reads DTGVSQNPRHKITKRGQNVTFRCDPISEHNRLYWYRQTLGQGPEFLTYFQNEAQLEKSRLLSDRFSAERPKGSFSTLEIQRTEQGDSAMYLCAPDTQYFGPGTRLTVL.